This paragraph covers one TCR beta chain sequence. The antigen remains undetermined. Libraries were prepared by immunoSEQ multiplex PCR; TCRdb keeps only in-frame clonotypes and omits some of them. In the table there are some 74,000 clones, under 95% of which are singletons. The ends lost 5 bases at V and 5 bases at J; junction bases unmatched: 9. Per germline, CDR1 SGHTA and CDR2 FQGNSA. The CDR3 extends over 15 amino acids. The source of the sample is a study of OX40 agonist ivuxolimab in advanced cancers. Across the whole study: Prior anti-PD-1, anti-PD-L1 or anti-CTLA-4 therapy did not bar entry, and roughly 40% had some.

Blood got drawn at baseline, again on cycle 4 day 1, and then on cycle 7 day 1. Study-level findings and limits: CD4+ and CD8+ blood T cells expanded clonally by week 6 at 0.1 to 3.0 mg/kg. The mean number of expanded clones was higher in CD8+ T cells than in CD4+.

The specimen comprised CD4+ or CD8+ T cells sorted from blood, sampled in a trial of the OX40 agonist ivuxolimab. V gene TRBV7-2 combines with J gene TRBJ1-5, with 7 bases lining up with TRBD1. This clonotype was obtained from an adult with an advanced solid tumor such as melanoma, head and neck, liver or kidney cancer. CDR3 DNA: TGTGCCAGCAGCCTAACTAGGGGGCCTTATCAGCCCCAGCATTTT. Its protein product is CASSLTRGPYQPQHF.